This passage covers 12 T cell receptor beta chains from one sample sequenced in a study of Ad26.COV2.S vaccination and SARS-CoV-2 variants. Noted treatment: roughly 19 received Ad26.COV2.S at low or high dose, single or two shots; roughly five received placebo; per-sample allocation not given. Material that was analyzed had been drawn on day 63 after the first vaccine or placebo injection. Method: immunoSEQ multiplex PCR; TCRdb's copy keeps in-frame clones and lacks some. The sample has hundreds of thousands of clones, about 90% seen once; the top ten hold 3% to 4%. Specimen: peripheral blood, collected in a trial of Ad26.COV2.S vaccine versus placebo. These receptors were collected from a person aged 18-60 years who received the Ad26.COV2.S COVID-19 vaccine or a placebo.

The chain combines TRBV7-2 with TRBJ2-2; D might be TRBD1 or TRBD2, each matching 5 bases. Germline CDR1 SGHTA, CDR2 FQGNSA. CDR3 size: 14 residues. With 2 bases removed from V and 4 bases from J, the gap between germline ends came to 8 bases. The CDR3 region has the DNA TGTGCCAGCAGCTTATTTGGGGGCACCGGGGAGCTGTTTTTT. Translating it yields CASSLFGGTGELFF.

V and J are TRBV7-2 and TRBJ1-5; D is perhaps TRBD1 (6 bases). V lost 5 bases, J lost 6 bases, and 14 bases lay in between. This CDR3 region has 14 residues. The germline CDR1 and CDR2 sequences are SGHTA and FQGNSA. This CDR3 is CASSAHRDGQPQHF. DNA of the CDR3: TGTGCCAGCAGCGCCCACAGGGACGGTCAGCCCCAGCATTTT.

As regards this clone: Other nucleotide sequences from this sample produce the same CDR3. The chain recombines TRBV29-1 with TRBJ1-2; unclear D gene. V was pared by 1 base and J by 4 bases, with 7 bases between. Germline V gene data show CDR1 as SQVTM and CDR2 as ANQGSEA. This CDR3 is 12 amino acids long. The DNA for the CDR3 is TGCAGCGTTGAAGTTGGAGGCTATGGCTACACCTTC. It translates to CSVEVGGYGYTF.

The gene calls are TRBV6-4 and TRBJ2-5, with TRBD2 identical over 10 bases. The CDR3 extends over 15 amino acids. With V trimmed by 6 bases and J by 5 bases, 9 bases remained unmatched. Per the germline V gene, CDR1 is MRHNA and CDR2 is SNTAGT. CDR3 loop: CASRLLAGDVETQYF. CDR3 in DNA: TGTGCCAGCAGACTGCTAGCGGGGGATGTTGAGACCCAGTACTTC.

This clone was detected only once. Other DNA sequences within the sample encode an identical CDR3. The chain carries TRBV29-1 and TRBJ2-7; D is unresolved. The CDR3 totals 11 residues. Trimming removed 2 bases from V and 3 bases from J, with 5 bases in between. Germline CDR1 reads SQVTM; CDR2 reads ANQGSEA. The CDR3 nucleotides are TGCAGCGTTGAATTGAGCTACGAGCAGTACTTC. Protein: CSVELSYEQYF.

This sequence joins TRBV15 and TRBJ2-7; D gene ambiguous. V was clipped by 0 bases and J by 2 bases, with 5 bases between them. Germline values: CDR1 LNHNV, CDR2 YYDKDF (reference sequence). The CDR3 is 13 residues long. The CDR3 DNA reads TGTGCCACCAGCAGAGACTCGACCTACGAGCAGTACTTC. Translated: CATSRDSTYEQYF.

V gene TRBV6-7 combines with J gene TRBJ1-2; D unresolved. TRBV6-7 is an ORF, with its function uncertain. V was pared by 2 bases and J by 0 bases, with 7 bases between. This CDR3 has 14 amino acids. The CDR3 reads CASSYVVPNYGYTF. The CDR3 DNA follows: TGTGCCAGCAGTTACGTGGTCCCTAACTATGGCTACACCTTC.

The V and J genes are TRBV5-1 and TRBJ2-3; D unresolved. Trimming pared 4 bases from V and 2 bases from J, leaving 14 bases between. This CDR3 is 15 amino acids long. Germline V gives CDR1 SGHRS, CDR2 YFSETQ. The CDR3 nucleotides are TGCGCCAGCAGCCCGGCCTATGGCCCCACAGATACGCAGTATTTT. This codes for CASSPAYGPTDTQYF.

This clone turned up a few times. The chain employs TRBV5-1 and TRBJ1-4; TRBD1 matches at 8 bases. The CDR3 covers 14 residues. V lost 4 bases, J lost 5 bases, and 4 bases stayed unmatched. The germline V gene has CDR1 SGHRS and CDR2 YFSETQ. The CDR3 nucleotides are TGCGCCAGCAGCCGGACAGGGTTAAATGAAAAACTGTTTTTT. This encodes CASSRTGLNEKLFF.

This chain uses TRBV5-1 with TRBJ2-5; TRBD1 matches 12 bases. CDR1 and CDR2 (germline): SGHRS, YFSETQ. The CDR3 has 15 amino acids. The trim removed 5 bases at V and 7 bases at J, leaving 9 bases unmatched. In nucleotides, the CDR3 is TGCGCCAGCAGGACCGGGACAGGGGGCTTCGGGACCCAGTACTTC. As protein: CASRTGTGGFGTQYF.

CDR3 DNA: TGTGCCAGCAGCTCATACACCTCTGGAAACACCATATATTTT. Protein product: CASSSYTSGNTIYF. The chain is built from TRBV5-5 and TRBJ1-3; D not resolved. From germline, CDR1 is SGHKS and CDR2 YYEKEE (reference sequence). The germline V and J ends were trimmed by 3 bases and 0 bases, with 7 bases remaining between them. The CDR3 is 14 residues long.

This rearrangement joins TRBV4-3 to TRBJ1-1, with a weak D call TRBD1 (5 bases). The V end was cut by 0 bases, the J end by 11 bases, with 19 bases between. Germline V gives CDR1 LGHNA, CDR2 YSLEER. The CDR3 is made up of 15 amino acids. The CDR3 region has the DNA TGCGCCAGCAGCCAAGATTACCGGGCCGGGACTGGGGCTTTCTTT. This encodes CASSQDYRAGTGAFF.